This T cell receptor (beta chain) was retrieved from a study of post-analysis software for immune sequencing data. Study information: The cohort encompassed relapsing-remitting, secondary progressive and progressive-relapsing multiple sclerosis disease courses. The study, taken as a whole, reports: Under the F measure, samples that were prepared in one batch clustered strongly together. Normalized Chao1 diversity was significantly reduced in patients versus controls. TRBV5-6, TRBV5-1 and TRBV20-1 belonged to a set of roughly 5 TRBV segments that were more frequent in patients than controls.

Germline-derived CDR1 and CDR2 are MNHEY and SVGAGI. With 6 bases removed from V and 1 base from J, the gap between germline ends came to 10 bases. The CDR3 consists of 14 residues. This clonotype turned up a few times. Its antigen is unknown. Unique molecular identifiers were carried by the TCR beta cDNA libraries. T cells numbering 1 to 10 million yielded cDNA molecules that totaled about 500,000. TCRdb itself ran the PCR reads through MiXCR, one entry per CDR3 protein. The sample consists of roughly 600,000 distinct CDR3 sequences, around 40% of them appearing once. Material: blood. The clonotype originates from a girl aged 5-17 years with multiple sclerosis. The rearrangement uses TRBV6-5 and TRBJ2-1, with D maybe TRBD2 (5 bases). CDR3 nucleotides: TGTGCCAGCAGCTCCCCGGGGTCCTACAATGAGCAGTTCTTC. Translated, it gives CASSSPGSYNEQFF.